Below are 17 T cell receptor beta chains sequenced from a single sample in a study of cytomegalovirus exposure and HLA in healthy donors. The primer mix had 60 Vbeta and 13 Jbeta primers. Measured with immunoSEQ multiplex PCR; TCRdb has only the in-frame clones, and not every one. Among about 150,000 clones listed, 60% to 80% were seen once. Sequencing was performed on PBMCs. These receptors came from a middle-aged man in good health and CMV-seropositive.

The sample holds many counts of this clone. This chain connects TRBV2 to TRBJ1-1; D is possibly TRBD1 (5 bases). Between the trimmed V and J ends, which lost 4 bases and 0 bases, there was a span of 9 bases. The CDR3 contains 14 residues. CDR1 and CDR2 (germline): SNHLY, FYNNEI. CDR3 sequence: CASSGQRMNTEAFF. The CDR3 nucleotides are TGTGCCAGCAGTGGACAGAGGATGAACACTGAAGCTTTCTTT.

The chain uses TRBV7-2 and TRBJ1-2; D may be TRBD1 (5 bases). The CDR3 loop spans 15 amino acids. V lost 0 bases, J lost 6 bases, and 14 bases lay in between. CDR1 and CDR2 (germline): SGHTA, FQGNSA. CDR3 sequence (DNA): TGTGCCAGCAGCTTAGCTCGGGGGAGGGATGATGGCTACACCTTC. Translated: CASSLARGRDDGYTF.

The V call is TRBV10-2, the J call TRBJ1-2, with TRBD1 as a possible D gene (6 bases). V lost 0 bases, J lost 4 bases, and 9 bases lay in between. The CDR3 runs to 14 residues. Germline V gives CDR1 WSHSY, CDR2 SAAADI. CDR3 coding DNA: TGCGCCAGCAGTGAGTCAGGACAGAGCTATGGCTACACCTTC. Translation gives CASSESGQSYGYTF.

This chain uses TRBV7-2 with TRBJ2-5; 8 positions match TRBD2. This CDR3 is built from 14 residues. Germline V lookup: CDR1 SGHTA, CDR2 FQGNSA. V shed 3 bases and J 11 bases; nucleotides not matched to a gene: 11. In DNA form, the CDR3 reads TGTGCCAGCAGCTTTAGGCAGAGCGGGGGAGAGCAGTACTTC. Protein: CASSFRQSGGEQYF.

CDR3 nucleotides: TGCGCCACAGGAAGTGAGGGAGAGACCCAGTACTTC. Residues: CATGSEGETQYF. This chain joins TRBV5-1 and TRBJ2-5; D perhaps matches TRBD2 (5 bases). Trimming took off 9 bases at V and 4 bases at J, with 13 bases between the two ends. Germline V gene lookup returns CDR1 SGHRS and CDR2 YFSETQ. The CDR3 consists of 12 residues.

This rearrangement joins TRBV11-2 to TRBJ1-1; 9 bases align to TRBD1. There are 14 residues in the CDR3. V lost 5 bases to trimming and J lost 6 bases; unmatched junction nucleotides: 7. In germline, CDR1 is SGHAT, CDR2 FQNNGV. The DNA for the CDR3 is TGTGCCAGCAGCCCTGGACAGGGGAGGCCTGAAGCTTTCTTT. The encoded protein is CASSPGQGRPEAFF.

V and J are TRBV11-2 and TRBJ2-7; 9 bases line up with TRBD1. Germline values: CDR1 SGHAT, CDR2 FQNNGV. The CDR3 spans 15 residues. The trim removed 5 bases at V and 3 bases at J, leaving 8 bases unmatched. CDR3 nucleotides: TGTGCCAGCAGCCCGCCGGGACAGGGCATCTACGAGCAGTACTTC. Translated: CASSPPGQGIYEQYF. The variable domain in full, with the rest retrieved from reference TRBV11-2 and TRBJ2-7, is EAGVAQSPRYKIIEKRQSVAFWCNPISGHATLYWYQQILGQGPKLLIQFQNNGVVDDSQLPKDRFSAERLKGVDSTLKIQPAKLEDSAVYLCASSPPGQGIYEQYFGPGTRLTVT.

The CDR3 sequence is CASSVGLANEQFF. In DNA form, the CDR3 reads TGTGCCAGCAGTGTGGGACTAGCCAATGAGCAGTTCTTC. The chain uses TRBV6-1 and TRBJ2-1, with TRBD2 matching over 9 bases. CDR1 and CDR2 from the germline V gene are MNHNS and SASEGT. The CDR3 consists of 13 residues. V was clipped by 4 bases and J by 6 bases; unmatched bases: 1.

A few counts support this clone. The rearrangement uses TRBV6-4 and TRBJ2-3; maybe TRBD2 (6 bases). Germline V gene sequence: CDR1 MRHNA, CDR2 SNTAGT. There are 15 residues in the CDR3. V was clipped by 0 bases and J by 0 bases, with 7 bases between them. The CDR3 DNA sequence: TGTGCCAGCAGTGACTCCGGGACTAGCACAGATACGCAGTATTTT. Its translation: CASSDSGTSTDTQYF.

The V gene is TRBV5-5, the J gene TRBJ1-1, with D unclear. The CDR3 length is 14 residues. The germline V and J ends were trimmed by 2 bases and 1 base, with 9 bases remaining between them. Germline CDR1 reads SGHKS; CDR2 reads YYEKEE (reference sequence). The CDR3 DNA reads as TGTGCCAGCAGCTTTTGGGCAGAGAACACTGAAGCTTTCTTT. It yields the protein CASSFWAENTEAFF.

The chain is built from TRBV11-1 and TRBJ2-7; 11 nucleotides line up with TRBD1. V was clipped by 4 bases and J by 8 bases; unmatched bases: 4. This CDR3 region has 13 residues. From germline, CDR1 is SGHAT and CDR2 FQDESV (reference sequence). CDR3 nucleotides: TGTGCCAGCAGCTCCGGGACAGGGGGGAAGCAGTACTTC. Encoded protein: CASSSGTGGKQYF. Complete variable domain (other parts from reference TRBV11-1 and TRBJ2-7): EAEVAQSPRYKITEKSQAVAFWCDPISGHATLYWYRQILGQGPELLVQFQDESVVDDSQLPKDRFSAERLKGVDSTLKIQPAELGDSAMYLCASSSGTGGKQYFGPGTRLTVT.

The V gene is TRBV4-1, the J gene TRBJ2-4; 13 bases agree with TRBD2. This CDR3 has 17 amino acids. Trimming at V came to 4 bases and at J to 5 bases, leaving 8 bases not matched to a gene. Germline-derived CDR1 and CDR2 are MGHRA and YSYEKL. The CDR3 loop reads CASSRGLAGTAQNIQYF. In DNA, the CDR3 is TGCGCCAGCAGCCGGGGACTAGCGGGAACTGCTCAAAACATTCAGTACTTC.

This rearrangement joins TRBV4-1 to TRBJ1-2; the D gene is possibly TRBD1 (5 bases). The CDR3 spans 16 residues. Germline V gives CDR1 MGHRA, CDR2 YSYEKL. The V end was cut by 1 base, the J end by 0 bases, with 12 bases between. CDR3 sequence: CASSQVLTVTNYGYTF. The CDR3 region has the DNA TGCGCCAGCAGCCAAGTCTTGACAGTGACTAACTATGGCTACACCTTC.

V is TRBV7-6 and J is TRBJ1-1, with D possibly TRBD1 on 5 matching bases. Germline V gives CDR1 SGHVS, CDR2 FNYEAQ. The V and J ends lost 1 base and 8 bases respectively, with 11 bases between them. This CDR3 has 13 residues. This CDR3 reads CASSLEGGAEAFF. CDR3 in DNA: TGTGCCAGCAGCTTAGAGGGTGGGGCAGAAGCTTTCTTT.

This chain links TRBV6-1 with TRBJ2-1; D may be TRBD2 (6 bases). V was shortened by 5 bases and J by 9 bases, with 8 bases between the two germline ends. The CDR3 runs 11 residues. Germline CDR1 MNHNS, CDR2 SASEGT. CDR3 in amino acids: CASSNGGEQFF. In nucleotides, the CDR3 is TGTGCCAGCAGTAACGGGGGTGAGCAGTTCTTC.

The chain carries TRBV27 and TRBJ1-2, with 9 bases lining up with TRBD1. The germline V gene has CDR1 MNHEY and CDR2 SMNVEV (reference sequence). The CDR3 spans 14 residues. Losses at the gene ends were 6 bases for V and 4 bases for J; bases not matched to a gene: 6. This CDR3 reads CASRPTGGGYGYTF. The CDR3 bases are TGTGCCAGCAGGCCCACAGGGGGCGGCTATGGCTACACCTTC.

Notes on this clone: Sequence at one end of the junction differs from germline and may be a read error. The chain couples TRBV6-4 to TRBJ1-2; D unresolved. Germline CDR1 MRHNA, CDR2 SNTAGT. The CDR3 consists of 14 residues. CDR3 in DNA: TGTGCCAGCAGTGACTCTTCTCAGAGCTCGGGGAAATCTTTC. It translates to CASSDSSQSSGKSF.